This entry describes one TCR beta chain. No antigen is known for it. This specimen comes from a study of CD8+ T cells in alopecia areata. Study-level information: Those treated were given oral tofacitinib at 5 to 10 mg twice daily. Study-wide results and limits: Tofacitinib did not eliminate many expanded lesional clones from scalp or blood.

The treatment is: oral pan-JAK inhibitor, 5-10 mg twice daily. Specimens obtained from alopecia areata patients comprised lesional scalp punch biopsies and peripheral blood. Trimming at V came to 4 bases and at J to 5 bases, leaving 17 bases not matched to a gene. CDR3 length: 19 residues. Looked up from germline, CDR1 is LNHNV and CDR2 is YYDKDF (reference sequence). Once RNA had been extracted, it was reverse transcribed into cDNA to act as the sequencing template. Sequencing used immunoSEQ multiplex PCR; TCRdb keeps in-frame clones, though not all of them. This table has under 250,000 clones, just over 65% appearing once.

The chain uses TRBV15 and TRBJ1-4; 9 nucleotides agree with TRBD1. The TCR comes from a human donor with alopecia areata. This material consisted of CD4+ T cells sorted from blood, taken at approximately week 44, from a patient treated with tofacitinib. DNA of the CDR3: TGTGCCACCAGCAAGGACAGGGGAGGTTTGGAAGCCGCAAATGAAAAACTGTTTTTT. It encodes CATSKDRGGLEAANEKLFF.